Here is one T cell receptor (beta chain) with its context. Its antigen specificity is not known. No per-base quality is available; no much larger clone lies one base away. The CDR1 and CDR2 encoded by the germline V gene are KGHSH and LQKENI. From the cysteine up to the phenylalanine, the CDR3 has a length of 16 residues. Only the CDR3 DNA is retained, 48 bases long and in frame from the first base. Trimmed from V: 1 base; trimmed from J: 0 bases; junction bases lacking a gene match: 4. The method was the immunoSEQ multiplex PCR assay. The study's own analysis went as follows. A statistical classification framework was built for diagnosing cytomegalovirus status from the catalog of TCR beta chain sequences. TCRdb stores this immuneACCESS table with in-frame sequences only. Part of the clones is absent; in the studies checked, under half of the shortfall reflects unresolved V genes, and no reason is known for the rest. D and trimming come from the DNA, and the V and J calls and clone size come from that table. This sample has about 310,000 clones in its table, and approximately 91% of those were observed once. In total, the top ten clones hold approximately 0.95% of the sample.

Donors formed part of the validation cohort, which comprised approximately 130 subjects and was distinct from the first cohort of several hundred subjects. These data belong to a study of cytomegalovirus exposure and HLA in healthy donors (TCRdb year 2017). In the study overall: According to a later analysis, one platform produced both the roughly 130 validation repertoires and the 670 or so repertoires of the first cohort. The study aimed to test whether signatures of past pathogen exposure could be identified by cataloging public T cell receptors. Along with the approximately 670-subject first cohort, a separate validation cohort of over a hundred different subjects was used. The study combined high-throughput TCR immunosequencing, statistical association of individual TCRs with disease status, and machine learning to predict cytomegalovirus infection status. What the work shows at the level of the full study, not this receptor alone: A few of the identified cytomegalovirus-associated TCR beta chains were confirmed in vitro to be specific for cytomegalovirus antigens. Across donors, most TCR sequences were observed very rarely, whereas some public TCRs were present in many individuals. It was suggested by the authors that the approach could potentially be generalized to other disease states and immunological phenotypes. The validation cohort had no HLA typing available for a later analysis, so co-occurrence within that cohort was assessed over all 110 or so repertoires. A later analysis found that TCRs clustered in the first cohort also tended to co-occur in the 120 validation repertoires, with approximately 95% of cluster scores above 0. In the study, 150 to 200 TCR beta chains were listed as associated with cytomegalovirus. The classifier was reported to diagnose cytomegalovirus status with high specificity and sensitivity in both the original cohort and the validation cohort.

Sequences were obtained from PBMCs. This clonotype was obtained from a man aged 30 to 45 in good health and CMV-seronegative. The chain joins TRBV18 to TRBJ2-7, and 9 junction bases match TRBD1. The CDR3 here reads CASSPLPGQGSYEQYF. The sequenced DNA is TGTGCCAGCTCACCACTTCCGGGACAGGGCTCCTACGAGCAGTACTTC.